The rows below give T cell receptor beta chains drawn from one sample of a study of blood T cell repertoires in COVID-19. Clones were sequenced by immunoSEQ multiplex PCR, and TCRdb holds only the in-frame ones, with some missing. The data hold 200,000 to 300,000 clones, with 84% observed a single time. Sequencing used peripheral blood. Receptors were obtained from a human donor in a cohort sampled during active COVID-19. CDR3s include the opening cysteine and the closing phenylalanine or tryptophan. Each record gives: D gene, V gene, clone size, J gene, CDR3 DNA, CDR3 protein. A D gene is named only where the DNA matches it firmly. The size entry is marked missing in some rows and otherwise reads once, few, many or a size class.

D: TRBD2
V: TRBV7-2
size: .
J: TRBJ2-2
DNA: TGTGCCAGCAGTCTAAGCGGGACGAATACCGGGGAGCTGTTTTTT
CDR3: CASSLSGTNTGELFF

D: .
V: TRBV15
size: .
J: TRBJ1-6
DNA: TGTGCCACCAGCAGAGATTGGGGGGGTCGGTCACCCCTCCACTTT
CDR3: CATSRDWGGRSPLHF

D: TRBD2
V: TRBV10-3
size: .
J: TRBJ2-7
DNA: TGTGCCATCAGCTTACTAGCGGGAGGGATCTACGAGCAGTACTTC
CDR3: CAISLLAGGIYEQYF

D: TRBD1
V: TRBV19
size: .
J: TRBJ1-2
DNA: TGTGCCAGTAGTATAGGAGGACAGGGAGTCTATGGCTACACCTTC
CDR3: CASSIGGQGVYGYTF

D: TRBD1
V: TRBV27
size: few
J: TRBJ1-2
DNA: TGTGCCAGCAGTTTACGGGAGAGACAGGGAAAGGGCTACACCTTC
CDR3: CASSLRERQGKGYTF

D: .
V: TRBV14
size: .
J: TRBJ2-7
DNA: TGTGCCAGCAGCCAAGCGGTGGAGTTTAAACAGTACTTC
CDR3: CASSQAVEFKQYF

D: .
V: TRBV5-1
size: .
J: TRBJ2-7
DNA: TGCGCCAGCAGCGGGAACAGGGCATCCTACGAGCAGTACTTC
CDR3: CASSGNRASYEQYF

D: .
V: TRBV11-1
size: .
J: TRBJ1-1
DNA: TGTGCCAGCAGCTTAGCGCAACAGCTTGAAGCTTTCTTT
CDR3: CASSLAQQLEAFF

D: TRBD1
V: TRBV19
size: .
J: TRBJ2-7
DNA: TGTGCCAGTAGTACGACAGGGGCACAAAGCGAGCAGTACTTC
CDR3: CASSTTGAQSEQYF

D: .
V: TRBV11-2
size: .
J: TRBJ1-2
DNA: TGTGCCAGCAGCTTAGGAGCGGGTTATGACTACACCTTC
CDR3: CASSLGAGYDYTF

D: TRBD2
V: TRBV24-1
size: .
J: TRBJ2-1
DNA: TGTGCCACCAGTGATGTCGGGGCGGGAGGGCCACATGAGCAGTTCTTC
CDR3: CATSDVGAGGPHEQFF

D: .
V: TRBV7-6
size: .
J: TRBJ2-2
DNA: TGTGCCAGCAGTAAGACAGGCTCGGACACCGGGGAGCTGTTTTTT
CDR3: CASSKTGSDTGELFF

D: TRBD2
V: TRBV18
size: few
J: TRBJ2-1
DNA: TGTGCCAGCTCACCCATTAGGCAGCGGGGTGACAATGAGCAGTTCTTC
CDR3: CASSPIRQRGDNEQFF

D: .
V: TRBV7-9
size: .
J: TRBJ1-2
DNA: TGTGCCAGCAGCTCTGGGGGAGGGGGTAGCTATGGCTACACCTTC
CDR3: CASSSGGGGSYGYTF

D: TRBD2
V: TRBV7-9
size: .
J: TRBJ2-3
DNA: TGTGCCAGCATCCGACCCAAGACTAGCGGGAGAGGCACAGATACGCAGTATTTT
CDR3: CASIRPKTSGRGTDTQYF

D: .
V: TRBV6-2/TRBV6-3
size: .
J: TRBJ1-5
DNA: TGTGCCAGCAGTTACCCTGCGGCAGGGGATCAGCCCCAGCATTTT
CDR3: CASSYPAAGDQPQHF

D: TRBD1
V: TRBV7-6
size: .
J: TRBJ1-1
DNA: TGTGCCAGCAGCTTAGCGCGACAGGGCAGCGCTTTCTTT
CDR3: CASSLARQGSAFF

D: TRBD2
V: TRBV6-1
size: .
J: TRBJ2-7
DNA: TGTGCCAGCAGTGTCTCACTAGCGGGGGGGGTCTACGAGCAGTACTTC
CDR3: CASSVSLAGGVYEQYF

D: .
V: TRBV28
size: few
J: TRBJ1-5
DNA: TGTGCCAGCAGCCTTGACAATAGCAATCAGCCCCAGCATTTT
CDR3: CASSLDNSNQPQHF

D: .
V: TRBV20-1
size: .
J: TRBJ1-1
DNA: TGCAGTGCCCCTCGTACTGAAGCTTTCTTT
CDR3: CSAPRTEAFF